This T cell receptor (beta chain) was profiled in a study of shared clonotypes between healthy human individuals. General study findings and limits: The expectation was that sequencing depth would affect clonotype sharing among donors.

A deep-level run was used for the assay. Authors' processing steps: ImmunoSEQ yielded junction-only sequences lacking quality scores, so filtering differed. Sequencing was performed with immunoSEQ multiplex PCR; in TCRdb, only in-frame clones are kept and a portion is missing. The V and J calls and clone size come from that table; D and trimming were worked out from the DNA. The sample carries about 500,000 clones, 70% to 80% recorded once. In the case of this clone: Its antigen is not identified.

This CDR3 is built from 16 residues. Germline V gives CDR1 SGDLS, CDR2 YYNGEE. The V and J ends lost 3 bases and 4 bases, in that order; junction bases with no gene match: 6. The specimen sequenced was PBMCs. This receptor was identified in a woman in her 40s in good health. Some clones in this sample may be carry-over from other donors' samples. The chain combines TRBV9 with TRBJ2-1, with TRBD2 identical over 11 bases. The CDR3 nucleotides read TGTGCCAGCAGCGAGGGGGCTAGCGGGAGGTACAATGAGCAGTTCTTC. Translation: CASSEGASGRYNEQFF.